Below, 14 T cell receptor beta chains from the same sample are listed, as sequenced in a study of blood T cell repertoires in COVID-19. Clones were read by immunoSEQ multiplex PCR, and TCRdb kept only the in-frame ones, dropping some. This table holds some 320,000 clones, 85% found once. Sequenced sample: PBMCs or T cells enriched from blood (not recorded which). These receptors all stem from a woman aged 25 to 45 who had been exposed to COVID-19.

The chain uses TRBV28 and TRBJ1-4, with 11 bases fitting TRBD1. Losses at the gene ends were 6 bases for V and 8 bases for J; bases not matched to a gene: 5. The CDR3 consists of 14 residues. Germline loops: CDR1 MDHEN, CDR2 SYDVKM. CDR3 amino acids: CASRSDRGREKLFF. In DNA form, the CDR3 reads TGTGCCAGCAGATCGGACAGGGGGCGGGAAAAACTGTTTTTT.

CDR3 amino acids: CASSLVGGEGNTIYF. Written as DNA, the CDR3 is TGTGCCAGCAGCTTAGTGGGGGGAGAAGGAAACACCATATATTTT. The chain is built from TRBV7-6 and TRBJ1-3; possibly TRBD1 for D (5 bases). The germline V gene encodes CDR1 SGHVS and CDR2 FNYEAQ. Between the trimmed V and J ends, which lost 1 base and 4 bases, there was a span of 11 bases. There are 15 residues in the CDR3.

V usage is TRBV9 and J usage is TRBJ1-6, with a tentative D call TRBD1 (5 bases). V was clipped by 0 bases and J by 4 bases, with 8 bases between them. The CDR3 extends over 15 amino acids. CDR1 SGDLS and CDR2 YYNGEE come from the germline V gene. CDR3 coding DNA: TGTGCCAGCAGCGTAGAAGGGGATTATAATTCACCCCTCCACTTT. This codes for CASSVEGDYNSPLHF.

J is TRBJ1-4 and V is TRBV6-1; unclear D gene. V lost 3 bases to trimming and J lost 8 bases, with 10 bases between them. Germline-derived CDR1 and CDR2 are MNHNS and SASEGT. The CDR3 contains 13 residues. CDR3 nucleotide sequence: TGTGCCAGCAGTGAGTCTGAGGGCGAAAAACTGTTTTTT. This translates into CASSESEGEKLFF.

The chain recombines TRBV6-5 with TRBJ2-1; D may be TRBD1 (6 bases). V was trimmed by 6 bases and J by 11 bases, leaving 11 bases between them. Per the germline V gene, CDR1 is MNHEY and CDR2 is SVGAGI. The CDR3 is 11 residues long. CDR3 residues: CASSPGTKQFF. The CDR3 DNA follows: TGTGCCAGCAGCCCCGGGACAAAGCAGTTCTTC.

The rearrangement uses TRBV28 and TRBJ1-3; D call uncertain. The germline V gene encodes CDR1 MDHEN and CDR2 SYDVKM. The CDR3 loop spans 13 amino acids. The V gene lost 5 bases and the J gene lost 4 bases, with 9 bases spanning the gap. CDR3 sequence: CASSPLPGNTIYF. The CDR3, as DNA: TGTGCCAGCAGTCCCCTTCCCGGAAACACCATATATTTT.

The CDR3 region is CSVEEVAGDEQYF. CDR3 nucleotides: TGCAGCGTTGAAGAGGTAGCGGGGGATGAGCAGTACTTC. The V and J genes are TRBV29-1 and TRBJ2-7; TRBD2 agrees at 9 bases. There are 13 residues in the CDR3. V gave up 0 bases and J gave up 7 bases; unmatched junction bases: 4. Germline V gives CDR1 SQVTM, CDR2 ANQGSEA.

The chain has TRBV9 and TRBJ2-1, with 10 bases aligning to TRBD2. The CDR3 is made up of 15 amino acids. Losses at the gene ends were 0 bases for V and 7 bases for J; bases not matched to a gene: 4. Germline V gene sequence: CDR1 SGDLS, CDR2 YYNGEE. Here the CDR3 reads CASSVVASGGNEQFF. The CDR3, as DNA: TGTGCCAGCAGCGTAGTAGCTAGCGGGGGAAATGAGCAGTTCTTC.

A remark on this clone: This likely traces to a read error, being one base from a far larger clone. The DNA of the CDR3 is TGTGCCAGCAGCGGGACAGGGGTCCAGCCCCAGCATTTT. The encoded protein is CASSGTGVQPQHF. This chain uses TRBV7-2 with TRBJ1-5; 10 bases are shared with TRBD1. Trimming at V came to 5 bases and at J to 7 bases, leaving 2 bases not matched to a gene. The germline V gene has CDR1 SGHTA and CDR2 FQGNSA. This CDR3 has 13 amino acids.

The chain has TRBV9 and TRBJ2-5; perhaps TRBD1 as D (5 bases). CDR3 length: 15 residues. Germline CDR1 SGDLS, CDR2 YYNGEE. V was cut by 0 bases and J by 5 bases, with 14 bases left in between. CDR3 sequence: CASSVEARVHETQYF. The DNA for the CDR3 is TGTGCCAGCAGCGTAGAAGCCAGGGTTCACGAGACCCAGTACTTC.

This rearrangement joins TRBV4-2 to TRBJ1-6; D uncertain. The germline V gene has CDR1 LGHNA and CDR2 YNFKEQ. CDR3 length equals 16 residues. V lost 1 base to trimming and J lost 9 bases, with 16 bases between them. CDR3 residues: CASSQGPFREVSPLHF. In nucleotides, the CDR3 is TGTGCCAGCAGCCAAGGGCCCTTCCGGGAGGTTTCACCCCTCCACTTT.

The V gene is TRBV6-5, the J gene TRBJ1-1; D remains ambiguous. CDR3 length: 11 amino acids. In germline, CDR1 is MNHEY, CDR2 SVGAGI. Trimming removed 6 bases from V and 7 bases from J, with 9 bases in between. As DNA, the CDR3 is TGTGCCAGCAGCACCAACGGTGAAGCTTTCTTT. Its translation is CASSTNGEAFF.

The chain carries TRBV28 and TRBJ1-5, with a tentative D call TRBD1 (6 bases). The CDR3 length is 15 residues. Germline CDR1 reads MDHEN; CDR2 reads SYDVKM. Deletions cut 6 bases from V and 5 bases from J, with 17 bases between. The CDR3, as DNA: TGTGCCAGCAGCCCGACAGGCCCCTTACATCAGCCCCAGCATTTT. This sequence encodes CASSPTGPLHQPQHF.

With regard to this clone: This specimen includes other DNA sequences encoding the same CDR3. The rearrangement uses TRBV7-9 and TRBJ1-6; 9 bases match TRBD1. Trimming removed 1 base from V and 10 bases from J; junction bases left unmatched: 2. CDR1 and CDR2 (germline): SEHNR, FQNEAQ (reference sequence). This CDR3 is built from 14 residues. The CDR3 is CASSLGQGGSPLHF. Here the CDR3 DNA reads TGTGCCAGCAGCTTAGGACAGGGGGGATCACCCCTCCACTTT.